Listed below are T cell receptor beta chains from one sample, sequenced in a study of T cells in Graves' hyperthyroidism and ophthalmopathy. MiXCR, run by TCRdb on the multiplex PCR reads, gives a single entry per CDR3 protein. The sample has about 610,000 distinct CDR3 sequences, approximately 14% seen once. The sequenced sample was blood. These receptors all come from a woman aged 35 to 49 with Graves' ophthalmopathy. The CDR3 runs from the conserved cysteine through the conserved F or W. A D gene is named only where the DNA matches it firmly. Size is stated for part of the rows, as once, few or many counts, or as a class when the clone is expanded.

d_call | j_call | clone_size | v_call | cdr3_nt | cdr3_aa
NA | TRBJ2-7 | many | TRBV4-1 | TGCGCCAGCAGCCAACACCTCGGCGAGCAGTACTTC | CASSQHLGEQYF
TRBD1 | TRBJ2-4 | many | TRBV20-1 | TGCAGTGCTAGATCGACAGGGGTTGGCAACATTCAGTACTTC | CSARSTGVGNIQYF
TRBD2 | TRBJ2-7 | many | TRBV28 | TGTGCCAGCAGTTCCCGCCTTTTCCGGACGGCCGGGACTAGCTATTCCTACGAGCAGTACTTC | CASSSRLFRTAGTSYSYEQYF
NA | TRBJ2-2 | NA | TRBV4-1 | TGCGCCAGCATCCCTTCTAACGGGGGCTCCGGGGAGCTGTTTTTT | CASIPSNGGSGELFF
TRBD2 | TRBJ2-1 | NA | TRBV2 | TGTGCCAGCAGTGCGGGGCTAGCGGCGTACAATGAGCAGTTCTTC | CASSAGLAAYNEQFF
NA | TRBJ2-7 | many | TRBV5-1 | TGCGCCAGCAGCTTGGGGAGCGGAATCTACGAGCAGTACTTC | CASSLGSGIYEQYF
TRBD2 | TRBJ2-7 | few | TRBV20-1 | TGCAGTGCTAGCCAGGGGGAGAGCGGGACTAGCGGGGTGAACACACCTCCCTACGAGCAGTACTTC | CSASQGESGTSGVNTPPYEQYF
TRBD1 | TRBJ2-4 | NA | TRBV7-9 | TGTGCCAGCACTATACCGGGACAGGGGGCAAACATTCAGTACTTC | CASTIPGQGANIQYF
NA | TRBJ1-2 | many | TRBV28 | TGTGCCAGCAGTTTATCCAGATATGGCGGACACACCAACTATGGCTACACCTTC | CASSLSRYGGHTNYGYTF
NA | TRBJ1-1 | many | TRBV6-1 | TGTGCCAGCAGGAACAGGGAGAGAGCTTTCTTT | CASRNRERAFF
TRBD2 | TRBJ2-5 | many | TRBV7-8 | TGTGCCAGCAGCTTAGTCATAGCGGGAGGGCCGGACGAGACCCAGTACTTC | CASSLVIAGGPDETQYF
NA | TRBJ1-1 | many | TRBV5-6 | TGTGCCAGCAGCCACTACAACCAGAACACTGAAGCTTTCTTT | CASSHYNQNTEAFF
NA | TRBJ1-1 | many | TRBV11-2 | TGTGCCAGCAGCTTAGTAGCAGGGAGCTACACTGAAGCTTTCTTT | CASSLVAGSYTEAFF
NA | TRBJ2-2 | NA | TRBV10-3 | TGTGCCATCAGTGACAGATATGAAAGCACCGGGGAGCTGTTTTTT | CAISDRYESTGELFF
TRBD1 | TRBJ1-6 | many | TRBV2 | TGTGCCAGTGGACAGGGGGCTTCCCATTCACCCCTCCACTTT | CASGQGASHSPLHF
TRBD2 | TRBJ2-2 | many | TRBV4-2 | TGTGCCAGCAGCCAAGCTCTAGCGGGAGGCAACACCGGGGAGCTGTTTTTT | CASSQALAGGNTGELFF
NA | TRBJ1-2 | NA | TRBV7-9 | TGTGCCAGCAGCCACGCCCGGGGGCAAGGCTACACCTTC | CASSHARGQGYTF
TRBD1 | TRBJ2-4 | many | TRBV28 | TGTGCCAGCAGTTCCTACAGGGGGAAGGCCAAAAACATTCAGTACTTC | CASSSYRGKAKNIQYF
TRBD2 | TRBJ2-7 | many | TRBV10-2 | TGCGCCAGCAGCCCGGGACTAGCGTCTAGCTCCTACGAGCAGTACTTC | CASSPGLASSSYEQYF
NA | TRBJ2-7 | many | TRBV29-1 | TGCAGCGTTGCTCTGGGGCGGTCCTACGAGCAGTACTTC | CSVALGRSYEQYF
NA | TRBJ2-5 | many | TRBV24-1 | TGTGCCACCAGTTGGGGTGAGACCCAGTACTTC | CATSWGETQYF
NA | TRBJ1-1 | many | TRBV20-1 | TGCAGTGCTAGAGTCGGGACCAAGTCTGAAGCTTTCTTT | CSARVGTKSEAFF
NA | TRBJ2-4 | many | TRBV29-1 | TGCAGCGTGCGCGGGACCGAAAACATTCAGTACTTC | CSVRGTENIQYF
NA | TRBJ2-3 | many | TRBV6-1 | TGTGCCAGCTGCCCAGGGACCACAGATACGCAGTATTTT | CASCPGTTDTQYF
NA | TRBJ1-5 | few | TRBV20-1 | TGCAGTGCTAAAGGGTCAGCGCAGCTCGAAGCCCAGCATTTT | CSAKGSAQLEAQHF
TRBD2 | TRBJ2-6 | NA | TRBV11-1 | TGTGCCAGCAGCCACGGGGGGGTTTCTGGGGCCAACGTCCTGACTTTC | CASSHGGVSGANVLTF
TRBD1 | TRBJ1-5 | many | TRBV19 | TGTGCCAGTACGGCGACAGGGTCTCAGAATCAGCCCCAGCATTTT | CASTATGSQNQPQHF
NA | TRBJ2-5 | few | TRBV6-1 | TGTGCCAGTTACGAACCGGGGACTGTGGGGGAGACCCAGTACTTC | CASYEPGTVGETQYF
NA | TRBJ1-1 | many | TRBV29-1 | TGCAGCGGGACCCCACTCGGCATGAACACTGAAGCTTTCTTT | CSGTPLGMNTEAFF
TRBD1 | TRBJ2-3 | NA | TRBV2 | TGTGCCAGCAGCTACGGACAGGGGGGCACAGATACGCAGTATTTT | CASSYGQGGTDTQYF
NA | TRBJ1-1 | many | TRBV29-1 | TGCAGCGTTGAAGCCCAGTTGAACACTGAAGCTTTCTTT | CSVEAQLNTEAFF
TRBD1 | TRBJ1-1 | many | TRBV6-5 | TGTGCCAGCAGTTACTCTGTCCAACAGGGGCGGACTGAAGCTTTCTTT | CASSYSVQQGRTEAFF
TRBD1 | TRBJ1-2 | many | TRBV5-1 | TGCGCCAGCAGCTCGGACAGGTCAGGGTACTATGGCTACACCTTC | CASSSDRSGYYGYTF
NA | TRBJ2-7 | many | TRBV27 | TGTGCCAGCAGTAGAACGTTTCGGGACCGACACTCCTACGAGCAGTACTTC | CASSRTFRDRHSYEQYF
NA | TRBJ2-2 | many | TRBV27 | TGTGCCAGCATGGCCTCCCTAATTTTTGGCGGGGAGCTGTTTTTT | CASMASLIFGGELFF